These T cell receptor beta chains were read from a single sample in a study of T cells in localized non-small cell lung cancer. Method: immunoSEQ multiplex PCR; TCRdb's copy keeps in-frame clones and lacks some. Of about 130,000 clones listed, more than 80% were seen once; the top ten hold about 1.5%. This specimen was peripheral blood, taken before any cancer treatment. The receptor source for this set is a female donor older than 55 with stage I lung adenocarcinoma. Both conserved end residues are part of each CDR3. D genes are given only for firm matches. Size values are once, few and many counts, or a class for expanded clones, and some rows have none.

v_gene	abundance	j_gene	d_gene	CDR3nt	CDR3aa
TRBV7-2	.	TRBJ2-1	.	TGTGCCAGCAGCTTACAGGGTTCCTACAATGAGCAGTTCTTC	CASSLQGSYNEQFF
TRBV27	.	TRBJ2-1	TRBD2	TGTGCCAGCGGGGAGACTAGCGGGAGTTGGGATGAGCAGTTCTTC	CASGETSGSWDEQFF
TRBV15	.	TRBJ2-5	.	TGTGCCACCAGCAGGGGAAGCGAGGAGACCCAGTACTTC	CATSRGSEETQYF
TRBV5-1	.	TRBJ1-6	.	TGCGCCAGCAAACGACAGCCTAATAATTCACCCCTCCACTTT	CASKRQPNNSPLHF
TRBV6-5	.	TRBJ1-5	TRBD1	TGTGCCAGCAGACAGGGGGGAAGCAATCAGCCCCAGCATTTT	CASRQGGSNQPQHF
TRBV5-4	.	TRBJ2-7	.	TGTGCCAGCAGCTTGGTGGACTCCTACGAGCAGTACTTC	CASSLVDSYEQYF
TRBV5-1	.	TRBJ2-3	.	TGCGCCAGCAGCCTCAGAAGCACAGATACGCAGTATTTT	CASSLRSTDTQYF
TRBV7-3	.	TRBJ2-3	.	TGTGCCAGCAGCGCCAGCGGGTTTCCCACAGATACGCAGTATTTT	CASSASGFPTDTQYF
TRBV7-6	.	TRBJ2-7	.	TGTGCCAGCAGCGGTCCGGGACTCAGCGAGCAGTACTTC	CASSGPGLSEQYF
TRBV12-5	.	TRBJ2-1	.	TGTGCTAGTGGTTTGCCGGAGAGCGTGGCGATAAAAAGCTCCTACAATGAGCAGTTCTTC	CASGLPESVAIKSSYNEQFF
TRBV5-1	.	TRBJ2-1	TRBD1	TGCGCCAGCAGCTTGGAGGGACAGGGGCTAAATGAGCAGTTCTTC	CASSLEGQGLNEQFF
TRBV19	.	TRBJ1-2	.	TGTGCCAGTAGCCCAAGTTTAAGGGGTTATGGCTACACCTTC	CASSPSLRGYGYTF
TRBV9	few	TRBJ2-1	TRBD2	TGTGCCAGCAGTCCGGGACTAGCATACAATGAGCAGTTCTTC	CASSPGLAYNEQFF
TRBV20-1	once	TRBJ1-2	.	TGCAGTGCTAGAGTGGGCGGCTACACCTTC	CSARVGGYTF
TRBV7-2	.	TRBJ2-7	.	TGTGCCAGCGGCCTCGGGGCTGGCAGCTCCTACGAGCAGTACTTC	CASGLGAGSSYEQYF
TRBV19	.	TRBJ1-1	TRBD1	TGTGCCAGTAGCACCGACAGGGGCACTGAAGCTTTCTTT	CASSTDRGTEAFF
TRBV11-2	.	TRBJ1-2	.	TGTGCCAGCAGCTTAGGAGGTCGGGGGCTAGCCTATGGCTACACCTTC	CASSLGGRGLAYGYTF
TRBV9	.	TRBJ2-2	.	TGTGCCAGCAGCGGAGAGTGGGCGGCCGACACCGGGGAGCTGTTTTTT	CASSGEWAADTGELFF
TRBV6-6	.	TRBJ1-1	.	TGTGCCAGCAGTTTGGGGGAGTCTGAAGCTTTCTTT	CASSLGESEAFF
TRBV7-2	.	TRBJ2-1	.	TGTGCCAGCAGCTTAGACGGGGGACTGTACAATGAGCAGTTCTTC	CASSLDGGLYNEQFF
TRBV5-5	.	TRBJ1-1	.	TGTGCCAGCAGCTTTGGGGGGGCGAGGGACACTGAAGCTTTCTTT	CASSFGGARDTEAFF
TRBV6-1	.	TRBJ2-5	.	TGTGCCAGCAGTGAATTTGGGGGGATGCAGACCCAGTACTTC	CASSEFGGMQTQYF
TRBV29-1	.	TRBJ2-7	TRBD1	TGCAGCGTTCGGGGGACAGGGGTCTCCTACGAGCAGTACTTC	CSVRGTGVSYEQYF
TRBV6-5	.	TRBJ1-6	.	TGTGCCAGCAGTTCCGGGACGAAGGATTCACCCCTCCACTTT	CASSSGTKDSPLHF
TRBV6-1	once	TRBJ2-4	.	TGTGCCAGCCGAACAGGGTATAATGCCAAAAACATTCAGTACTTC	CASRTGYNAKNIQYF
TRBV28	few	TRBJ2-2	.	TGTGCCAGCAGGTCGGTGTCCGGGGAGCTGTTTTTT	CASRSVSGELFF
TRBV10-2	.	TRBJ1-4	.	TGCGCCAGCAGTGATATGCCAGGGGTTGAAAAACTGTTTTTT	CASSDMPGVEKLFF
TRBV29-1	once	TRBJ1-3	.	TGCAGCGTTGCGGTGTTTGGGGCAGGGGATGGAAACACCATATATTTT	CSVAVFGAGDGNTIYF
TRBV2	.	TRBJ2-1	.	TGTGCCAGCGTAGAGGGGAACAATGAGCAGTTCTTC	CASVEGNNEQFF
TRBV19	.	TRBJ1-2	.	TGTGCCAGTCGTTGGGGAGGCTATGGCTACACCTTC	CASRWGGYGYTF
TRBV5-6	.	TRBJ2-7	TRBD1	TGTGCCAGCAGCTTGGTAGGGACAGCTGGTTCCTACGAGCAGTACTTC	CASSLVGTAGSYEQYF
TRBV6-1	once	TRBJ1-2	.	TGTGCCAGCAGGAGAACCGGGACGGAGTATGGCTACACCTTC	CASRRTGTEYGYTF
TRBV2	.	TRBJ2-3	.	TGTGCCAGCATACAGGGACTATCTGCGCAGTATTTT	CASIQGLSAQYF
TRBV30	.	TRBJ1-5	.	TGTGCCTGGAGTGCGAGTAAACAGCCCCAGCATTTT	CAWSASKQPQHF
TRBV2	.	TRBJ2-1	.	TGTGCCAGCAGTCCCACTAGTGGGGCTAGGAATGAGCAGTTCTTC	CASSPTSGARNEQFF
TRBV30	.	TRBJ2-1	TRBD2	TGTGCCTGGATGCTAGCGGGGGGCTACAATGAGCAGTTCTTC	CAWMLAGGYNEQFF
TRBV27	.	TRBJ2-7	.	TGTGCCAGCAGTTTTTGGCAGGGGAACGAGCAGTACTTC	CASSFWQGNEQYF
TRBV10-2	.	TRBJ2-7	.	TGCGCCAGCAGGGATTACAGCTCCTACGAGCAGTACTTC	CASRDYSSYEQYF
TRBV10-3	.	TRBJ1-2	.	TGTGCCATCAGTGAGTCTCGGGGGTCTAACTATGGCTACACCTTC	CAISESRGSNYGYTF
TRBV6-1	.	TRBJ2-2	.	TGTGCCAGCAGGGTCAGCGGTATAAGCACCGGGGAGCTGTTTTTT	CASRVSGISTGELFF
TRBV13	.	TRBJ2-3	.	TGTGCCAGCAGCTTAGGGCGGATGGATACGCAGTATTTT	CASSLGRMDTQYF
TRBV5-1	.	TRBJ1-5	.	TGCGCCAGCAGCGTGGAGGGCAATCAGCCCCAGCATTTT	CASSVEGNQPQHF
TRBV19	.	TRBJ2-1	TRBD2	TGTGCCAGTAGTGCTAGCGGGAGAATGTTGTCCTACAATGAGCAGTTCTTC	CASSASGRMLSYNEQFF
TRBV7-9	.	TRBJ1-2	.	TGTGCCAGCAGCTTAGCTTGGGGAAATGGCTACACCTTC	CASSLAWGNGYTF
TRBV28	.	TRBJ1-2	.	TGTGCCAGCAGTTCTACAGGGACCTACTATGGCTACACCTTC	CASSSTGTYYGYTF
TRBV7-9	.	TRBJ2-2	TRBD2	TGTGCCGGGGGGGACTTATCCACCGGGGAGCTGTTTTTT	CAGGDLSTGELFF
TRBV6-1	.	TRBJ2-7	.	TGTGCCAGCAGTGAAGCGGCGAACTCCCCGGGACACTTAAACTCCTACGAGCAGTACTTC	CASSEAANSPGHLNSYEQYF
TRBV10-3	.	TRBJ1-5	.	TGTGCCATCAGTAAGGAGGCACTTTATAGCAATCAGCCCCAGCATTTT	CAISKEALYSNQPQHF
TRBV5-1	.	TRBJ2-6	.	TGCGCCAGCAGCCTAATTCCGGGGCCAGGGGCCAACGTCCTGACTTTC	CASSLIPGPGANVLTF
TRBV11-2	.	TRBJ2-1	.	TGTGCCAGCAGAAATTTACTAGGAGACTACAATGAGCAGTTCTTC	CASRNLLGDYNEQFF
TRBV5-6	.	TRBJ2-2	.	TGTGCCAGCAGCCGAGGAGGGTTGAAGGCCGGGGAGCTGTTTTTT	CASSRGGLKAGELFF
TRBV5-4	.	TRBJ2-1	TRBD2	TGTGCCAGCAGCATTGGGCCGTCGACTAGCCTCTCCTACAATGAGCAGTTCTTC	CASSIGPSTSLSYNEQFF
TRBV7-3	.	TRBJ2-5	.	TGTGCCAGCAGCTTCGAGTCCAACCAAGAGACCCAGTACTTC	CASSFESNQETQYF